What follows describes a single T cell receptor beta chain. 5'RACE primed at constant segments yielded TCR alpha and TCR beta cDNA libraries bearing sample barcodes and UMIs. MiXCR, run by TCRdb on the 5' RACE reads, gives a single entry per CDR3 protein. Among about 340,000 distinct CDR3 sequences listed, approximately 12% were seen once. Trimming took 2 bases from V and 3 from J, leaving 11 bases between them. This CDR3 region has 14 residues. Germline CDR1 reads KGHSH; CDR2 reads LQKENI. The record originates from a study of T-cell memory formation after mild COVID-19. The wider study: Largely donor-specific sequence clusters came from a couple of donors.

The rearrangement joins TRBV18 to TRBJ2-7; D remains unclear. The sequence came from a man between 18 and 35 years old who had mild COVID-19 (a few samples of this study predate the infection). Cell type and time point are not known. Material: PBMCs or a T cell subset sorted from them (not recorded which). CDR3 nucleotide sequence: TGTGCCAGCTCACCAGCGGAGAAGTACTACGAGCAGTACTTC. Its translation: CASSPAEKYYEQYF.